The 28 T cell receptor beta chains in this list originate from one sample, sequenced in a study of a mutant IDH1 vaccine in newly diagnosed glioma. Time point specified: week 47, end of study. The vaccine gave 300 ug of a 20-mer mutant IDH1 peptide subcutaneously per dose. For these receptors, no antigen is known. The method was immunoSEQ multiplex PCR; TCRdb's version includes in-frame clones alone and lacks a portion of them. Among 50,000 to 70,000 clones, around four fifths were seen once, and the ten largest hold approximately 3.2%. The sequenced sample was PBMCs, obtained from a glioma patient whose treatment included an IDH1 peptide vaccine. The receptors originated from a woman in her forties or fifties with glioma.

The genes are TRBV18 and TRBJ1-4, with a weak D call TRBD1 (6 bases). Germline assignment: CDR1 KGHSH and CDR2 LQKENI. The CDR3 runs 14 residues. V was pared by 8 bases and J by 0 bases, with 10 bases between. In nucleotides, the CDR3 is TGTGCCAGCCGCGGACAGACAACTAATGAAAAACTGTTTTTT. It translates to CASRGQTTNEKLFF.

CDR3 DNA sequence: TGTGCCAGCAAGGAAGGGTACCAAGAGACCCAGTACTTC. Encoded protein: CASKEGYQETQYF. The chain combines TRBV27 with TRBJ2-5; D gene uncertain. Germline V gene lookup returns CDR1 MNHEY and CDR2 SMNVEV (reference sequence). The CDR3 runs to 13 residues. Between the trimmed V and J ends, which lost 7 bases and 0 bases, there was a span of 9 bases.

This clone appeared a few times. The rearrangement uses TRBV18 and TRBJ1-2; tentative D call: TRBD1 (5 bases). The germline CDR1 and CDR2 sequences are KGHSH and LQKENI. The germline V and J ends were trimmed by 0 bases and 7 bases, with 12 bases remaining between them. The CDR3 spans 14 residues. The CDR3 DNA follows: TGTGCCAGCTCACCACCGGGGCGCGAGGGTGGCTACACCTTC. It yields the protein CASSPPGREGGYTF.

The gene calls are TRBV7-9 and TRBJ1-1; D not certain. This CDR3 region has 16 residues. The V gene lost 3 bases and the J gene lost 4 bases, with 18 bases spanning the gap. The germline CDR1 and CDR2 sequences are SEHNR and FQNEAQ (reference sequence). Here the CDR3 reads CASSLSGRGSGTEAFF. The CDR3 region has the DNA TGTGCCAGCAGCTTGTCCGGACGGGGATCGGGCACTGAAGCTTTCTTT.

This clone has a single count. The V call is TRBV6-5, the J call TRBJ1-5; D is possibly TRBD1 (6 bases). Germline V gene sequence: CDR1 MNHEY, CDR2 SVGAGI. V dropped 6 bases and J dropped 6 bases, with 15 bases sitting between them. The CDR3 length is 14 residues. Here the CDR3 DNA reads TGTGCCAGCAGACCCCGGACAGTTATTCAGCCCCAGCATTTT. Translating it yields CASRPRTVIQPQHF.

This sequence joins TRBV19 and TRBJ1-1; 8 bases agree with TRBD1. CDR3 length: 14 residues. In germline, CDR1 is LNHDA, CDR2 SQIVND (reference sequence). Unmatched junction bases numbered 9, after V lost 9 bases and J lost 3 bases. The CDR3 here is CASLRTGKYTEAFF. The CDR3 DNA follows: TGTGCCAGCCTCCGGACAGGGAAGTACACTGAAGCTTTCTTT.

The rearrangement uses TRBV7-5 and TRBJ2-7; the table's D call of TRBD1 was not tested on the DNA. TRBV7-5 is a documented pseudogene. The CDR3 is made up of 15 amino acids. CDR3 loop: CARSLNRTGPYEQYF. In DNA, the CDR3 is TGTGCCAGAAGCTTAAATAGGACAGGACCCTACGAGCAGTACTTC.

The chain carries TRBV9 and TRBJ1-6; D gene ambiguous. Germline assignment: CDR1 SGDLS and CDR2 YYNGEE. The length of the CDR3 is 14 residues. Trimming cost V 4 bases and J 8 bases, with 13 bases left between them. For the CDR3, the DNA is TGTGCCAGCAGCACCGTTGACTCGTATTCACCCCTCCACTTT. Its translation: CASSTVDSYSPLHF.

V gene TRBV5-3 combines with J gene TRBJ1-2; D is unresolved. TRBV5-3 is known as an ORF, though its function is uncertain. This CDR3 is built from 13 residues. V was pared by 0 bases and J by 4 bases, with 7 bases between. CDR3 region: CARSLGELYGYTF. CDR3 coding DNA: TGTGCCAGAAGCTTGGGGGAGCTCTATGGCTACACCTTC.

This clone occurred once. The chain joins TRBV19 to TRBJ2-6; D uncertain. V shed 0 bases and J shed 2 bases, with 8 bases lying between them. The CDR3 is 16 residues long. The germline V gene has CDR1 LNHDA and CDR2 SQIVND (reference sequence). The CDR3 protein is CASSIEGPPGANVLTF. The DNA for the CDR3 is TGTGCCAGTAGTATAGAGGGCCCACCTGGGGCCAACGTCCTGACTTTC.

This rearrangement joins TRBV6-1 to TRBJ1-5; D might be TRBD1 (6 bases). The V end was cut by 2 bases, the J end by 5 bases, with 13 bases between. Germline values: CDR1 MNHNS, CDR2 SASEGT. This CDR3 contains 15 residues. The CDR3 region is CASSELTGHDQPQHF. The DNA for the CDR3 is TGTGCCAGCAGTGAATTGACGGGACACGATCAGCCCCAGCATTTT.

The genes are TRBV19 and TRBJ2-2; D perhaps matches TRBD2 (6 bases). Deletions cut 4 bases from V and 6 bases from J, with 12 bases between. From germline, CDR1 is LNHDA and CDR2 SQIVND (reference sequence). This CDR3 is 14 amino acids long. The chain's CDR3 is CASSTAAGPGELFF. The CDR3, as DNA: TGTGCCAGTAGTACCGCCGCGGGACCCGGGGAGCTGTTTTTT.

V is TRBV9 and J is TRBJ1-2; D is uncertain. In germline, CDR1 is SGDLS, CDR2 YYNGEE. The CDR3 is 13 residues long. The V end was cut by 2 bases, the J end by 3 bases, with 8 bases between. The CDR3 reads CASSVAKDYGYTF. The CDR3 coding sequence is TGTGCCAGCAGCGTTGCAAAGGACTATGGCTACACCTTC.

This clone was observed a single time. The chain carries TRBV13 and TRBJ1-3; maybe TRBD1 (5 bases). From germline, CDR1 is PRHDT and CDR2 FYEKMQ (reference sequence). The CDR3 covers 14 residues. Trimming stripped 6 bases from V and 0 bases from J, with 9 bases between. CDR3 sequence (DNA): TGTGCCAGCAGACGGGGCCTCTCTGGAAACACCATATATTTT. Amino acid sequence: CASRRGLSGNTIYF.

The chain is built from TRBV6-1 and TRBJ1-3; D is unclear. CDR3 size: 12 residues. The ends were cut back, 5 bases at V and 2 bases at J, with 4 bases in the middle. Germline CDR1 reads MNHNS; CDR2 reads SASEGT. CDR3 in amino acids: CASSNTGNTIYF. CDR3 sequence (DNA): TGTGCCAGCAGTAATACTGGAAACACCATATATTTT.

V and J are TRBV14 and TRBJ2-5; D unclear. Germline CDR1 SGHDN, CDR2 FVKESK. CDR3 length: 14 residues. Trimming took off 2 bases at V and 2 bases at J, with 9 bases between the two ends. CDR3 in amino acids: CASSQSTGQETQYF. The CDR3 nucleotides read TGTGCCAGCAGCCAATCCACCGGACAAGAGACCCAGTACTTC.

The J gene is TRBJ1-2, the V gene TRBV7-2; 8 nucleotides agree with TRBD1. The V segment lost 7 bases and the J segment 3 bases; nucleotides outside the gene matches: 10. The CDR3 spans 15 residues. The germline V gene has CDR1 SGHTA and CDR2 FQGNSA. The CDR3 DNA reads TGTGCCAGCACCCTACGGACAGGGATGGACTATGGCTACACCTTC. Protein sequence: CASTLRTGMDYGYTF.

The rearrangement joins TRBV19 to TRBJ1-3; no reliable D call. Trimming left V 7 bases short and J 0 bases short, with 13 bases between. The CDR3 runs to 15 residues. Germline CDR1 LNHDA, CDR2 SQIVND (reference sequence). CDR3 DNA: TGTGCCAGTACCCCCGTGGGTGGCTCTGGAAACACCATATATTTT. This codes for CASTPVGGSGNTIYF. The full variable domain, rest sourced from reference TRBV19 and TRBJ1-3, is DGGITQSPKYLFRKEGQNVTLSCEQNLNHDAMYWYRQDPGQGLRLIYYSQIVNDFQKGDIAEGYSVSREKKESFPLTVTSAQKNPTAFYLCASTPVGGSGNTIYFGEGSWLTVV.

V gene TRBV7-4 combines with J gene TRBJ2-2, with a weak D call TRBD2 (5 bases). V shed 5 bases and J shed 3 bases, with 16 bases lying between them. CDR1 and CDR2 (germline): SGHVT, SQSDAQ. The CDR3 consists of 16 residues. CDR3 nucleotides: TGTGCCAGCAGCCCCCCCCTAGCCCTACACACCGGGGAGCTGTTTTTT. The encoded protein is CASSPPLALHTGELFF.

The chain couples TRBV9 to TRBJ2-2; 13 nucleotides line up with TRBD2. This CDR3 region has 16 residues. From germline, CDR1 is SGDLS and CDR2 YYNGEE. V dropped 2 bases and J dropped 3; count of bases not matched to a gene: 1. The CDR3 DNA sequence: TGTGCCAGCAGCGTCGGACTAGCGGGGGACACCGGGGAGCTGTTTTTT. Amino acids: CASSVGLAGDTGELFF.

This clone was picked up a small number of times. V usage is TRBV19 and J usage is TRBJ1-5; D unclear. V was trimmed by 7 bases and J by 0 bases, leaving 16 bases between them. The length of the CDR3 is 16 residues. Germline assignment: CDR1 LNHDA and CDR2 SQIVND (reference sequence). CDR3 loop: CASTQAGAYSNQPQHF. The CDR3 coding sequence is TGTGCCAGTACCCAGGCGGGAGCCTATAGCAATCAGCCCCAGCATTTT.

The chain joins TRBV5-1 to TRBJ2-3, with 10 bases matching TRBD1. Germline V gene lookup returns CDR1 SGHRS and CDR2 YFSETQ. The CDR3 contains 13 residues. The trim removed 9 bases at V and 4 bases at J, leaving 5 bases unmatched. The CDR3, as DNA: TGCGCCACCGGGACAGGGGACGCAGATACGCAGTATTTT. It specifies CATGTGDADTQYF.

The rearrangement joins TRBV5-6 to TRBJ2-7; D is unresolved. V lost 4 bases, J lost 6 bases, and 11 bases lay in between. This CDR3 has 12 residues. Germline V lookup: CDR1 SGHDT, CDR2 YYEEEE. CDR3 protein: CASSLSSAEQYF. The CDR3 DNA is TGTGCCAGCAGCCTTTCTTCGGCCGAGCAGTACTTC.

DNA for the CDR3: TGTGCCAGCAGTATCTTTGGGGCAGGGGACTCCTACGAGCAGTACTTC. It specifies CASSIFGAGDSYEQYF. This chain connects TRBV28 to TRBJ2-7; TRBD1 is a possible D gene (6 bases). The CDR3 runs 16 residues. CDR1 and CDR2 from the germline V gene are MDHEN and SYDVKM. Trimming stripped 5 bases from V and 0 bases from J, with 17 bases between.

This sequence joins TRBV7-2 and TRBJ1-2, with no clear D. Germline V lookup: CDR1 SGHTA, CDR2 FQGNSA. The CDR3 contains 14 residues. V lost 7 bases and J 7 bases, leaving 19 bases between the germline ends. The CDR3 DNA is TGTGCCAGCACCCTACCCGAGCGGGCTGGTGGCTACACCTTC. Amino acid sequence: CASTLPERAGGYTF.

The chain combines TRBV11-2 with TRBJ2-7; 8 bases match TRBD1. Germline assignment: CDR1 SGHAT and CDR2 FQNNGV. The CDR3 totals 16 residues. The ends lost 3 bases at V and 5 bases at J; junction bases unmatched: 12. The CDR3 nucleotides read TGTGCCAGCAGCTTCCGGGACAGGTGGGAATCGGACGAGCAGTACTTC. Translating gives CASSFRDRWESDEQYF.

The V gene is TRBV25-1, the J gene TRBJ1-6; 12 bases map to TRBD1. The CDR3 is 15 amino acids. V gave up 6 bases and J gave up 9 bases; unmatched junction bases: 6. Germline CDR1 reads MGHDK; CDR2 reads SYGVNS. CDR3 in amino acids: CASRGDRGRFSPLHF. The DNA for the CDR3 is TGTGCCAGCAGGGGGGACAGGGGGCGATTTTCACCCCTCCACTTT. Based on the CDR3 plus reference TRBV25-1 and TRBJ1-6, the full variable domain is EADIYQTPRYLVIGTGKKITLECSQTMGHDKMYWYQQDPGMELHLIHYSYGVNSTEKGDLSSESTVSRIRTEHFPLTLESARPSHTSQYLCASRGDRGRFSPLHFGNGTRLTVT.

The rearrangement uses TRBV4-2 and TRBJ2-5; D not resolved. The length of the CDR3 is 15 residues. V lost 0 bases to trimming and J lost 3 bases, with 11 bases between them. Germline V CDR1 and CDR2: LGHNA, YNFKEQ. The CDR3 spells CASSQELAVEETQYF. In DNA form, the CDR3 reads TGTGCCAGCAGCCAAGAGTTGGCGGTCGAAGAGACCCAGTACTTC.